This T cell receptor (beta chain) was found in a study of a mutant IDH1 vaccine in newly diagnosed glioma. Study details: Previous treatment comprised radiotherapy, temozolomide, or both, mostly both. Study findings and constraints: 85% to 95% of patients showed vaccine-induced immune responses across multiple MHC alleles. Pseudoprogression apparently tracked independently of changes in top peripheral T cell clonotypes.

This CDR3 is 13 amino acids long. V gave up 10 bases and J gave up 5 bases; unmatched junction bases: 6. The germline CDR1 and CDR2 sequences are ENHRY and SYGVKD. Time point given: baseline, week 1 (first vaccination visit). The treatment here: pre-vaccination baseline after standard-of-care therapy. Donors had new IDH1-mutant astrocytomas of WHO grade 3 or 4 (ATRX-lost). TCRdb's copy holds only in-frame clones and misses some; the assay was immunoSEQ multiplex PCR. Of some 51,000 clones listed, over 65% are singletons. Comments on this clone: Its matching antigen is unknown.

The chain joins TRBV10-3 to TRBJ1-5; 9 bases line up with TRBD1. The sequencing here drew on PBMCs, taken from a glioma patient treated with radiotherapy, temozolomide or both. This sequence was found in a woman between 35 and 50 years old with glioma. DNA of the CDR3: TGTGCCACCGGGACAGGGATGGATCAGCCCCAGCATTTT. As protein: CATGTGMDQPQHF.